The 23 T cell receptor beta chains in this list originate from one sample, sequenced in a study of T cells after yellow fever vaccination. TCRdb called the 5' RACE reads again in MiXCR, with one record for every CDR3 protein. The sample has about 69,000 distinct CDR3 sequences; 5% to 6.5% are singletons. The specimen comprised CD4+ T cells sorted from PBMCs, sampled less than 18 days after the first yellow fever vaccination. The source of these receptors is a young man who received the YFV17D yellow fever vaccine.

This clonotype was recorded many times. The J gene is TRBJ1-5, the V gene TRBV5-1; D possibly corresponds to TRBD1 (6 bases). V shed 0 bases and J shed 4 bases, with 11 bases lying between them. This CDR3 is 15 amino acids long. Germline V CDR1 and CDR2: SGHRS, YFSETQ. This CDR3 reads CASSLAGASNQPQHF. CDR3 nucleotides: TGCGCCAGCAGCTTGGCAGGGGCGTCGAATCAGCCCCAGCATTTT.

This clonotype has ten or more counts. J is TRBJ1-1 and V is TRBV14; D gene unclear. The CDR3 has 18 residues. CDR1 and CDR2 (germline): SGHDN, FVKESK. Trimming pared 1 base from V and 1 base from J, leaving 19 bases between. In DNA, the CDR3 is TGTGCCAGCAGCCAAGTGCGGTGGAGGGTTCTCTCGAACACTGAAGCTTTCTTT. Its protein product is CASSQVRWRVLSNTEAFF.

In this sample, this clonotype turned up many times. The CDR3 sequence: CSARNPGRRRGTDTQYF. Written as DNA, the CDR3 is TGCAGTGCTAGAAATCCGGGACGCCGAAGGGGCACAGATACGCAGTATTTT. The chain carries TRBV20-1 and TRBJ2-3; D could derive from TRBD1 or TRBD2 (5 bases each). The CDR3 consists of 17 residues. V was clipped by 2 bases and J by 1 base, with 19 bases between them. Germline V lookup: CDR1 DFQATT, CDR2 SNEGSKA (reference sequence).

This clonotype was seen many times. The CDR3 coding sequence is TGTGCCAGCAGCTGGGAACAGGGCGGGGAGCAGTTCTTC. Protein product: CASSWEQGGEQFF. V usage is TRBV11-3 and J usage is TRBJ2-1, with a possible D match to TRBD1 (6 bases). V lost 4 bases to trimming and J lost 10 bases, with 14 bases between them. Germline lookup yields CDR1 SGHNT and CDR2 YENEEA. This CDR3 spans 13 amino acids.

By sample share, this clonotype is medium-sized (0.01 to 0.1%). V is TRBV5-1 and J is TRBJ1-4; no firm D call. In germline, CDR1 is SGHRS, CDR2 YFSETQ. V lost 5 bases and J 0 bases, leaving 20 bases between the germline ends. The length of the CDR3 is 18 residues. This chain's CDR3 is CASSDALRTIATNEKLFF. DNA of the CDR3: TGCGCCAGCAGTGATGCTCTGCGAACTATTGCAACTAATGAAAAACTGTTTTTT.

This clonotype has a count of ten or more. This chain links TRBV12-5 with TRBJ2-5; 8 bases map to TRBD1. CDR1 and CDR2 from the germline V gene are LGHNT and FRNRAP. CDR3 length: 14 amino acids. V trimming: 4 bases; J trimming: 4 bases; junction bases outside the gene matches: 5. CDR3 region: CASGWQGATETQYF. The CDR3 region has the DNA TGTGCTAGTGGTTGGCAGGGGGCGACAGAGACCCAGTACTTC.

This clonotype appeared many times. V gene TRBV6-1 combines with J gene TRBJ1-1, with a tentative D call TRBD1 (5 bases). Germline V gene sequence: CDR1 MNHNS, CDR2 SASEGT. The CDR3 loop spans 14 amino acids. Trimming took off 8 bases at V and 1 base at J, with 14 bases between the two ends. The CDR3 DNA sequence: TGTGCCAGCGGGAGTGAGCAGGGGAACACTGAAGCTTTCTTT. Translated: CASGSEQGNTEAFF.

This clonotype came up many times. The chain is built from TRBV5-5 and TRBJ1-5; 9 bases are a match to TRBD1. This CDR3 is built from 15 residues. V trimming: 4 bases; J trimming: 4 bases; junction bases outside the gene matches: 6. From germline, CDR1 is SGHKS and CDR2 YYEKEE (reference sequence). This chain's CDR3 is CASSVGTGWNQPQHF. CDR3 DNA sequence: TGTGCCAGCAGCGTAGGGACAGGGTGGAATCAGCCCCAGCATTTT.

Ten or more counts support this clonotype. The gene calls are TRBV6-2 or TRBV6-3 and TRBJ1-2; tentatively, D is TRBD1 (5 bases). The V end lost 5 bases, the J end lost 6 bases, and 22 bases lay between the germline ends. CDR1 MNHEY and CDR2 SVGEGT come from the germline V gene. The CDR3 is 16 residues long. Here the CDR3 reads CASSPLPGRRVDGYTF. The CDR3 DNA is TGTGCCAGCAGTCCTCTCCCGGGACGCCGTGTTGATGGCTACACCTTC.

This clonotype has just a few counts. The rearrangement links TRBV5-1 to TRBJ1-4; TRBD1 might be the D (6 bases). V lost 0 bases and J 7 bases, leaving 16 bases between the germline ends. Germline-derived CDR1 and CDR2 are SGHRS and YFSETQ. This CDR3 has 16 amino acids. This CDR3 reads CASSLALGTRSEKLFF. CDR3 DNA sequence: TGCGCCAGCAGCTTGGCCCTCGGGACAAGGAGTGAAAAACTGTTTTTT.

This clonotype was observed a few times. This chain links TRBV29-1 with TRBJ1-3, with no clear D. V shed 4 bases and J shed 2 bases, with 9 bases lying between them. This CDR3 has 13 amino acids. Per the germline V gene, CDR1 is SQVTM and CDR2 is ANQGSEA. In DNA, the CDR3 is TGCAGCGTTGGCGGCTCCCCTGGAAACACCATATATTTT. Amino acids: CSVGGSPGNTIYF. Complete variable domain (other parts from reference TRBV29-1 and TRBJ1-3): SAVISQKPSRDICQRGTSLTIQCQVDSQVTMMFWYRQQPGQSLTLIATANQGSEATYESGFVIDKFPISRPNLTFSTLTVSNMSPEDSSIYLCSVGGSPGNTIYFGEGSWLTVV.

The sample holds many counts of this clonotype. The chain combines TRBV12-3 or TRBV12-4 with TRBJ1-2; D gene uncertain. This CDR3 comprises 13 residues. Trimming stripped 7 bases from V and 3 bases from J, with 12 bases between. The CDR3: CASKRDLHYGYTF. The CDR3 nucleotides read TGTGCCAGCAAGAGGGATCTCCACTATGGCTACACCTTC.

This clonotype was observed many times. The gene calls are TRBV29-1 and TRBJ2-5; 8 nucleotides line up with TRBD2. This CDR3 region has 15 residues. J was trimmed by 2 bases and V by 4 bases; bases with no gene match: 9. Germline V gene data show CDR1 as SQVTM and CDR2 as ANQGSEA. The DNA for the CDR3 is TGCAGCGTTGCGGTGGCGGGGGGATATCAAGAGACCCAGTACTTC. Encoded protein: CSVAVAGGYQETQYF.

This clonotype was recorded many times. The V gene is TRBV7-2, the J gene TRBJ2-2; perhaps TRBD1 as D (5 bases). V was pared by 3 bases and J by 4 bases, with 12 bases between. This CDR3 comprises 15 residues. Germline V gives CDR1 SGHTA, CDR2 FQGNSA. This CDR3 is CASSFTFRATGELFF. The CDR3 coding sequence is TGTGCCAGCAGCTTCACGTTCAGGGCCACCGGGGAGCTGTTTTTT.

This clonotype was seen ten or more times. The V call is TRBV28, the J call TRBJ2-7; 11 nucleotides match TRBD1. Trimming removed 6 bases from V and 6 bases from J; junction bases left unmatched: 4. There are 13 residues in the CDR3. Germline V gives CDR1 MDHEN, CDR2 SYDVKM. CDR3 bases: TGTGCCAGCAGACAGGACAGGGGGCGCGAGCAGTACGTC. This encodes CASRQDRGREQYV.

In this sample, this clonotype turned up many times. The CDR3 here is CASSYRDTDTQYF. In DNA form, the CDR3 reads TGTGCCAGCAGTTACAGGGACACAGATACGCAGTATTTT. This rearrangement joins TRBV6-2 or TRBV6-3 to TRBJ2-3; D is undetermined. V was shortened by 2 bases and J by 2 bases, with 5 bases between the two germline ends. CDR1 and CDR2 (germline): MNHEY, SVGEGT. This CDR3 region has 13 residues.

This clonotype has at least ten counts. The chain joins TRBV4-2 to TRBJ1-5; TRBD1 aligns across 10 bases. In germline, CDR1 is LGHNA, CDR2 YNFKEQ. The CDR3 contains 16 residues. V was clipped by 1 base and J by 5 bases; unmatched bases: 5. The CDR3 coding sequence is TGTGCCAGCAGCCAAGGTAGGGACAGGGGATATCAGCCCCAGCATTTT. This gives the protein CASSQGRDRGYQPQHF.

This clonotype was recorded many times. The chain recombines TRBV3-1 with TRBJ1-2; unclear D gene. Germline loops: CDR1 LGHDT, CDR2 YNNKEL (reference sequence). The CDR3 has 14 amino acids. Trimming shortened V by 0 bases and J by 4 bases, and 9 bases separated the two germline ends. CDR3 sequence reads: CASSQDQVSYGYTF. CDR3 DNA sequence: TGTGCCAGCAGCCAAGACCAGGTTTCCTATGGCTACACCTTC.

This clonotype was counted many times. The genes are TRBV10-3 and TRBJ2-1; 7 nucleotides align to TRBD1. Germline-derived CDR1 and CDR2 are ENHRY and SYGVKD. Trimming at V came to 2 bases and at J to 9 bases, leaving 4 bases not matched to a gene. The CDR3 covers 13 residues. CDR3 in amino acids: CAISEITGAEQFF. The CDR3 DNA reads as TGTGCCATCAGTGAGATTACAGGGGCTGAGCAGTTCTTC.

This clonotype was seen at least ten times. The rearrangement joins TRBV20-1 to TRBJ2-3; D may be TRBD1 (6 bases). The CDR3 length is 11 residues. V lost 7 bases to trimming and J lost 6 bases, with 11 bases between them. In germline, CDR1 is DFQATT, CDR2 SNEGSKA (reference sequence). CDR3 in amino acids: CSGVGADTQYF. Here the CDR3 DNA reads TGCAGTGGGGTGGGGGCGGATACGCAGTATTTT.

This clonotype was detected many times. The chain is built from TRBV20-1 and TRBJ2-3, with D maybe TRBD1 (6 bases). V was trimmed by 3 bases and J by 7 bases, leaving 14 bases between them. Per the germline V gene, CDR1 is DFQATT and CDR2 is SNEGSKA (reference sequence). CDR3 size: 13 residues. The CDR3 DNA follows: TGCAGTGCTAGGTCACTGGGACAAAATACGCAGTATTTT. This codes for CSARSLGQNTQYF.

This clonotype occurred a few times. This chain links TRBV12-3 or TRBV12-4 with TRBJ2-1, with D tentatively TRBD2 (7 bases). There are 13 residues in the CDR3. Trimming stripped 8 bases from V and 8 bases from J, with 16 bases between. The CDR3: CASALGEGDEQFF. CDR3 DNA sequence: TGTGCCAGCGCCCTGGGGGAGGGGGATGAGCAGTTCTTC.

This clonotype has a count of ten or more. This CDR3 is CASSSQRGELYNEQFF. The DNA for the CDR3 is TGTGCCAGCAGTTCCCAGCGGGGGGAGCTGTACAATGAGCAGTTCTTC. V usage is TRBV28 and J usage is TRBJ2-1, with 9 bases matching TRBD2. This CDR3 contains 16 residues. J gave up 4 bases and V 4 bases, and 8 bases lay outside the gene matches. Germline V lookup: CDR1 MDHEN, CDR2 SYDVKM.